This T cell receptor (beta chain) is drawn from a study of cytomegalovirus exposure and HLA in healthy donors. Looking at the study overall: A preliminary data release comprised roughly 80 million unique TCRs obtained from HLA-typed donors.

The PCR contained 60 Vbeta and 13 Jbeta primers. Using immunoSEQ multiplex PCR, the repertoire was profiled, and TCRdb retains in-frame clones only, with some absent. Of fewer than 200,000 clones in the sample, about four fifths were seen once. Study observations and caveats: By a later analysis, the bulk of CMV-associated TCR beta chains appeared HLA-restricted. Generally TCR sequences proved uncommon, though certain public TCRs appeared in numerous donors. According to a later analysis, donors in an Asian-associated ancestry cluster reportedly had fewer N-insertions than the roughly 670-donor mean.

Comment on this clone: Its cognate antigen is unknown.

The sequenced material came from PBMCs. This receptor was identified in a woman younger than 30 in good health and CMV-seronegative.

CDR3 residues: CASSTGPGLAGDYNEQFF. CDR3 DNA: TGCGCCAGCAGCACCGGGCCGGGACTAGCGGGGGACTACAATGAGCAGTTCTTC. The chain is built from TRBV5-1 and TRBJ2-1, with TRBD2 matching 14 bases. This CDR3 is built from 18 residues. J lost 3 bases, V lost 4 bases, and 9 bases had no gene match. Germline V lookup: CDR1 SGHRS, CDR2 YFSETQ. The variable domain in full, completed from reference TRBV5-1 and TRBJ2-1, reads KAGVTQTPRYLIKTRGQQVTLSCSPISGHRSVSWYQQTPGQGLQFLFEYFSETQRNKGNFPGRFSGRQFSNSRSEMNVSTLELGDSALYLCASSTGPGLAGDYNEQFFGPGTRLTVL.